These T cell receptor beta chains were read from a single sample in a study of blood T cell repertoires in COVID-19. Profiling relied on immunoSEQ multiplex PCR, and the TCRdb table lists in-frame clones only, not all of them. The table records 100,000 to 140,000 clones, around 88% of them present only once. The sequencing input was peripheral blood. These receptors originate from a man in his forties or fifties with active or convalescent COVID-19. The conserved cysteine and the conserved F or W are not part of the CDR3 here.

v_call cdr3_aa
TRBV18 ASSQRQGTSTEAF
TRBV12-3/TRBV12-4 ASSLRGVETQY
TRBV11-2 ASSFWTGGGKNIQY
TRBV19 ASSTLRDRGRETQY
TRBV28 ASSFPSGDVDGYT
TRBV27 ASSLFGTGYEQY
TRBV18 ASSPENQPQH
TRBV27 ASTFRGRFGETQY
TRBV4-1 ASSPLTGVVLNTEAF
TRBV6-5 ASSYSRDGNTEAF